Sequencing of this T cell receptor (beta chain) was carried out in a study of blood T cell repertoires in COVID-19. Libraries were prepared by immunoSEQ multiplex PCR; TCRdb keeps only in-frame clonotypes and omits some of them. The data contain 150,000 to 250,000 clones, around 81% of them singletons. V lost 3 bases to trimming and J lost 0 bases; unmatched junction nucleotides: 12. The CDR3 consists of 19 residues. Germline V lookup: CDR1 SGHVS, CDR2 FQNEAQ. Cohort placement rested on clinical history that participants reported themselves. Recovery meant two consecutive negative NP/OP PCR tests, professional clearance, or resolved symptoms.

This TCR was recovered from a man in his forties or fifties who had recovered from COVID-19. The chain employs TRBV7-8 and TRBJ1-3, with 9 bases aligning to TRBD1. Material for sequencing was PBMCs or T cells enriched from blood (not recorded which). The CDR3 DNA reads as TGTGCCAGCAGCTTGGGGACGGGACAGGGCACTAGCTCTGGAAACACCATATATTTT. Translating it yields CASSLGTGQGTSSGNTIYF.